This record looks at one TCR beta chain sequence and its context. This receptor's antigen is unknown. The record has no base qualities; no much larger clone is one base away. Each collaborating institution followed its own protocols to collect whole blood in K2EDTA tubes. For TCRbeta analysis, collaborators shipped samples as frozen whole blood, isolated PBMCs, or DNA extracted from either of those sample types. Its CDR3 holds 16 amino acids, cysteine through phenylalanine. Only the CDR3 portion is preserved as DNA: 48 bases, with reading frame beginning at the first base. CDR1 and CDR2 were assigned from the germline V gene (reference sequence) as MNHEY and SMNVEV. Compared with germline, V lacks 3 bases and J lacks 2 bases; bases without a gene match: 5. These data come from a study of blood T cell repertoires in COVID-19 (dated by TCRdb to the early 2020s). The study in broad terms: Samples covering the acute and convalescent phases of COVID-19 were provided by collaborators in the United States, Italy and Spain. The prospective study material was composed of cDNA or gDNA derived from T cells, B-cell-depleted T cells, or PBMCs. Where available, HLA class I and class II types were taken from metadata supplied by the sample provider and were not determined by assay-based typing. The samples were drawn from two sources: the first 160 participants of the ongoing ImmuneRACE study, and over 950 subjects contributed by 6 global collaborators. Deeply sampled blood TCRbeta repertoires from subjects exposed to, actively infected with, or recovered from COVID-19 were included in the dataset. The sample metadata nearly always contained a de-identified subject ID, COVID-19 status, age in years and sex. The repertoires were made available in a free public database intended to serve as a resource for research on the immune response to SARS-CoV-2.

What the authors observed across the whole study: How much clinical and demographic metadata was included differed by source and by participant, and the metadata was provided uncurated.

TCRbeta CDR3 regions were amplified from genomic DNA using the immunoSEQ Assay, a bias-controlled multiplex PCR. The source study handled its data this way. The number of nucleated cells in each sample was estimated from the amplification of reference gene primers within the assay. Sequence reads were collapsed and filtered to measure the absolute abundance of every unique TCRbeta CDR3 rearrangement. For each sample, productive Simpson clonality was calculated by taking the square root of Simpson's diversity index across productive rearrangements. Imported from immuneACCESS, the table was reduced by TCRdb to in-frame sequences with V and J called. These copies leave out some clones; in studies compared against another copy, an unresolved V gene accounts for under half, and the cause of the remainder is not known. Clone size and V and J calls were adopted from that table, with D and trimming inferred from the DNA. Here the sample has some 150,000 clones; almost 90% occur a single time. Of the sample, under 3% is held by the ten largest clones.

The receptor was derived from a human donor in a cohort sampled during active COVID-19. This chain joins TRBV27 to TRBJ2-5; 11 nucleotides in the junction match TRBD1. Sequencing input: peripheral blood. The base sequence is TGTGCCAGCAGTTTTGGACAGGGGGCCCCACAAGAGACCCAGTACTTC. The encoded protein is CASSFGQGAPQETQYF.